This TCR beta chain was sequenced in a study of early T cells in non-severe SARS-CoV-2 infection. CDR1 MNHEY and CDR2 SMNVEV come from the germline V gene (reference sequence). The CDR3 runs to 14 residues. The V end lost 5 bases, the J end lost 4 bases, and 12 bases lay between the germline ends. TCRdb reprocessed the 5' RACE reads via MiXCR and lists one record per CDR3 protein. The sample has over 45,000 distinct CDR3 sequences, more than 12% seen once. The chain employs TRBV27 and TRBJ1-5; D ambiguous. This receptor was taken from an adult who was a healthcare worker with PCR-confirmed SARS-CoV-2 infection or an uninfected control (not recorded which). The material sequenced was whole blood, taken at baseline. CDR3 bases: TGTGCCAGCAGTCCCAGCGGCAGTAATCAGCCCCAGCATTTT. It encodes CASSPSGSNQPQHF.